The 28 T cell receptor beta chains in this list originate from one sample, sequenced in a study of blood T cell repertoires in COVID-19. Profiled with immunoSEQ multiplex PCR; TCRdb holds only in-frame clones, not every one. The sample consists of over 100,000 clones, about three quarters of them appearing once. Sequenced sample: peripheral blood. These receptors came from a human donor in a cohort sampled during active or convalescent COVID-19.

The chain uses TRBV15 and TRBJ2-7; D not certain. The CDR3 totals 15 residues. V was cut by 0 bases and J by 0 bases, with 9 bases left in between. The germline V gene has CDR1 LNHNV and CDR2 YYDKDF (reference sequence). The CDR3 protein is CATSRDRHPSYEQYF. In DNA, the CDR3 is TGTGCCACCAGCAGAGATAGACATCCCTCCTACGAGCAGTACTTC.

The chain links TRBV11-3 to TRBJ2-7; D is perhaps TRBD1 (7 bases). Germline loops: CDR1 SGHNT, CDR2 YENEEA. V lost 5 bases, J lost 0 bases, and 17 bases lay in between. The CDR3 covers 16 residues. Here the CDR3 DNA reads TGTGCCAGCAGCCCCGGGGGACAGAGCCTCTCCTACGAGCAGTACTTC. Encoded protein: CASSPGGQSLSYEQYF.

The chain employs TRBV5-1 and TRBJ2-7; D perhaps matches TRBD1 (6 bases). Trimming removed 5 bases at V and 2 bases at J, with 11 bases between. CDR1 is SGHRS and CDR2 is YFSETQ in the germline V gene. There are 13 residues in the CDR3. Written as DNA, the CDR3 is TGCGCCAGCAGACAGGACAGCCCCTACGAGCAGTACTTC. This sequence encodes CASRQDSPYEQYF.

The chain links TRBV4-2 to TRBJ2-2, with D unresolved. Trimming stripped 0 bases from V and 0 bases from J, with 8 bases between. The CDR3 extends over 16 amino acids. Germline assignment: CDR1 LGHNA and CDR2 YNFKEQ. CDR3 residues: CASSQERLANTGELFF. Written as DNA, the CDR3 is TGTGCCAGCAGCCAAGAACGCCTAGCGAACACCGGGGAGCTGTTTTTT.

The chain links TRBV20-1 to TRBJ2-5; 9 bases line up with TRBD1. The germline V gene encodes CDR1 DFQATT and CDR2 SNEGSKA (reference sequence). The CDR3 sequence is 16 residues long. J lost 3 bases, V lost 3 bases, and 11 bases had no gene match. The CDR3 region has the DNA TGCAGTGCTAGTACGAGGGACAGGGATGTTGAAGAGACCCAGTACTTC. The encoded protein is CSASTRDRDVEETQYF.

This sequence joins TRBV29-1 and TRBJ2-2; 11 bases align to TRBD2. Germline V lookup: CDR1 SQVTM, CDR2 ANQGSEA. V lost 2 bases to trimming and J lost 6 bases; unmatched junction nucleotides: 8. The CDR3 spans 16 residues. This chain's CDR3 is CSVELAGGIHPGELFF. The CDR3 coding sequence is TGCAGCGTTGAACTAGCGGGAGGAATACACCCCGGGGAGCTGTTTTTT.

The chain links TRBV19 to TRBJ2-5; TRBD1 might be the D (6 bases). Germline lookup yields CDR1 LNHDA and CDR2 SQIVND (reference sequence). The CDR3 has 13 residues. Trimming shortened V by 6 bases and J by 7 bases, and 15 bases separated the two germline ends. The CDR3 nucleotides are TGTGCCAGTAGGGACAGTTCCCAGTGGACCCAGTACTTC. Residues: CASRDSSQWTQYF.

V is TRBV19 and J is TRBJ1-5; perhaps TRBD1 as D (5 bases). V was clipped by 3 bases and J by 7 bases, with 13 bases between them. The CDR3 extends over 14 amino acids. Per germline, CDR1 LNHDA and CDR2 SQIVND (reference sequence). The CDR3 DNA reads TGTGCCAGTAGTATTATCAGGGCTGAACAGCCCCAGCATTTT. Protein sequence: CASSIIRAEQPQHF.

The chain recombines TRBV7-2 with TRBJ1-5; D unresolved. This CDR3 contains 13 residues. V gave up 0 bases and J gave up 8 bases, with 8 bases separating them. CDR1 is SGHTA, CDR2 FQGNSA, per germline. The CDR3: CASSLAAGKPQHF. The CDR3 coding sequence is TGTGCCAGCAGCTTAGCTGCAGGCAAGCCCCAGCATTTT.

This clone was detected once. The rearrangement uses TRBV2 and TRBJ1-4; D ambiguous. CDR3 length equals 14 residues. The germline CDR1 and CDR2 sequences are SNHLY and FYNNEI. Trimming took off 4 bases at V and 5 bases at J, with 11 bases between the two ends. CDR3 DNA: TGTGCCAGCAGTGTCAGACAAGTAAATGAAAAACTGTTTTTT. Residues: CASSVRQVNEKLFF. Using reference TRBV2 and TRBJ1-4 for the parts outside the CDR3, the full variable domain is EPEVTQTPSHQVTQMGQEVILRCVPISNHLYFYWYRQILGQKVEFLVSFYNNEISEKSEIFDDQFSVERPDGSNFTLKIRSTKLEDSAMYFCASSVRQVNEKLFFGSGTQLSVL.

The chain carries TRBV9 and TRBJ2-1; possibly TRBD2 for D (6 bases). Germline lookup yields CDR1 SGDLS and CDR2 YYNGEE. V was cut by 4 bases and J by 0 bases, with 14 bases left in between. This CDR3 spans 16 amino acids. CDR3 in amino acids: CASSTSSDSSYNEQFF. DNA of the CDR3: TGTGCCAGCAGCACTTCTAGCGACAGCTCCTACAATGAGCAGTTCTTC.

V and J are TRBV11-2 and TRBJ2-6; 7 nucleotides line up with TRBD2. Germline lookup yields CDR1 SGHAT and CDR2 FQNNGV. The junction had 7 bases not matched to a gene; V was cut back by 5 bases and J by 9 bases. This CDR3 contains 14 residues. The CDR3 nucleotides read TGTGCCAGCAGCCCGAGGGAGGGTTTCAACGTCCTGACTTTC. This gives the protein CASSPREGFNVLTF.

This chain links TRBV16 with TRBJ1-5; tentatively, D is TRBD1 (6 bases). Germline V gives CDR1 KGHSY, CDR2 FQNENV. The CDR3 is made up of 16 amino acids. The V end lost 0 bases, the J end lost 2 bases, and 11 bases lay between the germline ends. The CDR3 reads CASSQSFRGGNQPQHF. The DNA of the CDR3 is TGTGCCAGCAGCCAATCGTTCAGGGGAGGCAATCAGCCCCAGCATTTT. The complete variable domain, with remaining parts taken from reference TRBV16 and TRBJ1-5, reads GEEVAQTPKHLVRGEGQKAKLYCAPIKGHSYVFWYQQVLKNEFKFLISFQNENVFDETGMPKERFSAKCLPNSPCSLEIQATKLEDSAVYFCASSQSFRGGNQPQHFGDGTRLSIL.

The chain is built from TRBV6-5 and TRBJ2-7; 9 nucleotides align to TRBD2. V dropped 6 bases and J dropped 3; count of bases not matched to a gene: 6. This CDR3 region has 14 residues. Germline V gene sequence: CDR1 MNHEY, CDR2 SVGAGI. The CDR3 coding sequence is TGTGCCAGCAGGGTAGCGGGAGTGGGCTACGAGCAGTACTTC. Encoded protein: CASRVAGVGYEQYF.

The chain recombines TRBV19 with TRBJ1-1; D is unclear. Trimming left V 9 bases short and J 5 bases short, with 10 bases between. CDR3 length: 11 amino acids. In germline, CDR1 is LNHDA, CDR2 SQIVND (reference sequence). Here the CDR3 reads CASLLWTEAFF. The CDR3 region has the DNA TGTGCCAGCCTATTATGGACTGAAGCTTTCTTT.

This clone was counted a single time. The chain couples TRBV28 to TRBJ1-4; 7 positions agree with TRBD1. Germline V gene sequence: CDR1 MDHEN, CDR2 SYDVKM. This CDR3 contains 14 residues. The V segment lost 6 bases and the J segment 4 bases; nucleotides outside the gene matches: 5. As DNA, the CDR3 is TGTGCCAGCAGCCGGGGACAGCTTAATGAAAAACTGTTTTTT. Protein sequence: CASSRGQLNEKLFF.

The chain employs TRBV7-9 and TRBJ2-1; no clear D. The CDR3 totals 14 residues. Trimming shortened V by 1 base and J by 7 bases, and 11 bases separated the two germline ends. Germline CDR1 reads SEHNR; CDR2 reads FQNEAQ (reference sequence). CDR3 coding DNA: TGTGCCAGCAGCTTAGTTGGCAGAAGTAATGAGCAGTTCTTC. Amino acid sequence: CASSLVGRSNEQFF.

The CDR3 loop is CASSAREGRTNYGYTF. The CDR3, as DNA: TGTGCCAGCAGTGCGCGGGAGGGACGCACTAACTATGGCTACACCTTC. This sequence joins TRBV25-1 and TRBJ1-2, with D possibly being TRBD1 (5 bases). Germline CDR1 reads MGHDK; CDR2 reads SYGVNS. V was shortened by 4 bases and J by 0 bases, with 15 bases between the two germline ends. This CDR3 has 16 residues.

The chain is built from TRBV6-2 or TRBV6-3 and TRBJ2-3, with 9 bases fitting TRBD1. After removal of 2 bases from V and 0 bases from J, the junction contained 9 bases not matched to a gene. CDR3 size: 18 residues. Germline V lookup: CDR1 MNHEY, CDR2 SVGEGT. CDR3 sequence (DNA): TGTGCCAGCAGTTACCGGGACAGGGCGGTTGGGAGCACAGATACGCAGTATTTT. Translating it yields CASSYRDRAVGSTDTQYF.

V gene TRBV10-1 combines with J gene TRBJ2-7, with a weak D call TRBD2 (5 bases). Germline CDR1 WNHNN, CDR2 SYGVQD (reference sequence). The CDR3 covers 15 residues. The V end was cut by 3 bases, the J end by 0 bases, with 12 bases between. CDR3 nucleotides: TGCGCCAGCAGTGATTCCGGGGAGAGCTCCTACGAGCAGTACTTC. This gives the protein CASSDSGESSYEQYF.

There are a few counts of this clone. V usage is TRBV6-6 and J usage is TRBJ2-3, with D tentatively TRBD2 (6 bases). Germline V gene data show CDR1 as MNHNY and CDR2 as SVGAGI (reference sequence). The CDR3 spans 13 residues. V shed 6 bases and J shed 6 bases, with 13 bases lying between them. The CDR3 spells CASSPPGGDTQYF. CDR3 nucleotides: TGTGCCAGCAGCCCGCCTGGGGGGGATACGCAGTATTTT.

This clone was seen just once. The junction departs from the called germline gene at one end, perhaps through a read error. The chain combines TRBV24-1 with TRBJ2-7, with D possibly TRBD1 on 6 matching bases. This CDR3 has 11 residues. Germline CDR1 and CDR2: KGHDR and SFDVKD. In nucleotides, the CDR3 is TGTGCCACCGGGACACCTTACGGGCAGTACTTC. It specifies CATGTPYGQYF.

A single count supports this clone. The rearrangement links TRBV10-3 to TRBJ2-1, with 13 nucleotides matching TRBD2. Per germline, CDR1 ENHRY and CDR2 SYGVKD. V lost 3 bases and J lost 9; bases outside the gene matches: 5. This CDR3 spans 15 amino acids. The CDR3 here is CAISDRTSGSSEQFF. The DNA of the CDR3 is TGTGCCATCAGTGACCGGACTAGCGGGAGTTCTGAGCAGTTCTTC.

This chain joins TRBV4-1 and TRBJ1-1; 8 nucleotides agree with TRBD1. Looked up from germline, CDR1 is MGHRA and CDR2 is YSYEKL. V lost 2 bases, J lost 5 bases, and 7 bases stayed unmatched. CDR3 size: 15 residues. The CDR3 loop is CASSQIRTGPTEAFF. The DNA of the CDR3 is TGCGCCAGCAGCCAAATCCGGACAGGGCCTACTGAAGCTTTCTTT.

The V call is TRBV5-6, the J call TRBJ2-3, with TRBD2 identical over 9 bases. The CDR3 has 16 residues. V lost 3 bases and J lost 1; bases outside the gene matches: 6. CDR1 SGHDT and CDR2 YYEEEE come from the germline V gene. CDR3 in amino acids: CASSWDIAGGTDTQYF. Written as DNA, the CDR3 is TGTGCCAGCAGCTGGGATATAGCGGGGGGCACAGATACGCAGTATTTT.

The CDR3 here is CASSLETGQGPWNTIYF. In nucleotides, the CDR3 is TGTGCCAGCAGCCTGGAGACAGGACAGGGCCCCTGGAACACCATATATTTT. The chain is built from TRBV5-4 and TRBJ1-3, with 8 bases identical to TRBD1. Germline V lookup: CDR1 SGHNT, CDR2 YYREEE (reference sequence). V was pared by 4 bases and J by 7 bases, with 16 bases of the junction left unmatched. CDR3 length: 17 amino acids.

This clone occurred many times. The chain carries TRBV5-6 and TRBJ2-7; 7 bases are shared with TRBD2. Germline V gene sequence: CDR1 SGHDT, CDR2 YYEEEE. The junction had 9 bases not matched to a gene; V was cut back by 4 bases and J by 5 bases. The CDR3 has 14 amino acids. The CDR3 reads CASSQLAASDEQYF. Written as DNA, the CDR3 is TGTGCCAGCAGCCAGCTAGCGGCGAGTGACGAGCAGTACTTC.

The rearrangement joins TRBV29-1 to TRBJ1-2; perhaps TRBD1 as D (5 bases). In germline, CDR1 is SQVTM, CDR2 ANQGSEA. Trimming took 5 bases from V and 4 from J, leaving 20 bases between them. The CDR3 has 15 amino acids. The DNA of the CDR3 is TGCAGCGTTCCGCTTAACAAGGACAATCGCTATGGCTACACCTTC. Its protein is CSVPLNKDNRYGYTF.